This T cell receptor (beta chain) was documented in a study of OX40 agonist ivuxolimab in advanced cancers. CDR1 ENHRY and CDR2 SYGVKD come from the germline V gene. Germline trimming cut 4 bases from V and 8 bases from J; bases unmatched to any gene: 5. This CDR3 is 15 amino acids long. Clones were read by immunoSEQ multiplex PCR, and TCRdb kept only the in-frame ones, dropping some. The table lists under 90,000 clones, about 85% of them singletons, with approximately 0.2% in the top ten. The sample here was CD4+ or CD8+ T cells sorted from blood, taken in a trial of the OX40 agonist ivuxolimab. The TCR sequence derives from an adult with an advanced solid tumor such as melanoma, head and neck, liver or kidney cancer. This chain joins TRBV10-3 and TRBJ2-1, with 13 bases identical to TRBD2. The CDR3 nucleotides are TGTGCCATCAGTGGAACTAGCGGGGGGGCAGATGAGCAGTTCTTC. Amino acid sequence: CAISGTSGGADEQFF.